This T cell receptor beta chain stems from a study of blood T cell repertoires in COVID-19. Overall study: Nucleic acid was either cDNA or gDNA, and it came from T cells, B-cell-depleted T cells, or PBMCs.

This CDR3 spans 15 amino acids. Germline CDR1 reads SGHTA; CDR2 reads FQGTGA. Comments on this clone: A junction boundary mismatches the germline segment, possibly from a read error. This CDR3 is also generated by other DNA sequences in the sample.

In the original workflow: Scientists estimated how many nucleated cells there were by amplifying reference gene primers. Assay: immunoSEQ multiplex PCR; the TCRdb copy retains only in-frame clones and omits some. That table supplies the V and J calls and clone size; D and trimming were determined from the DNA. This table holds fewer than 300,000 clones, 80% to 95% found once. The origin of this receptor is a woman aged 25-40 years with COVID-19, enrolled during active disease. The sequenced sample was peripheral blood. J is TRBJ2-2 and V is TRBV7-3; 7 bases are shared with TRBD1. The chain's CDR3 is CASSLTGVNTGELFF. The CDR3 region has the DNA TGTGCCAGCAGCCTCACAGGGGTGAACACCGGGGAACTGTTTTTT.